The rows below give T cell receptor beta chains drawn from one sample of a study of T-cell reconstitution after alpha-beta-depleted transplantation in children. TCRdb re-called the PCR reads with MiXCR, one entry per CDR3 protein. The table shows around 600,000 distinct CDR3 sequences, with approximately 10% occurring only once. The sequenced sample was PBMCs from the stem cell graft donor, obtained from the stem cell graft. The source of these receptors is a human donor who donated a stem cell graft to a child with acute myeloid leukemia. Both conserved end residues are part of each CDR3. Each record gives: D gene, V gene, J gene, CDR3 protein. D genes are given only for firm matches.

>NA|TRBV20-1|TRBJ1-5
CCATMDSFNQPQHF
>NA|TRBV28|TRBJ1-1
CGSRMNTEAFF
>TRBD1|TRBV28|TRBJ1-1
CATLFRGQWTEAFF
>TRBD2|TRBV20-1|TRBJ2-7
CSAVGLAYEQYF
>TRBD2|TRBV15|TRBJ2-1
CATSRGGRERNEQFF
>TRBD1|TRBV13|TRBJ1-6
CASSLIPGQGYNSPLHF
>TRBD2|TRBV9|TRBJ2-2
CASSAGLGFTGELFF
>NA|TRBV5-1|TRBJ2-3
CASSLALTSHSTDTQYF
>NA|TRBV12-3/TRBV12-4|TRBJ2-3
CASKVRSTDTQYF
>NA|TRBV28|TRBJ1-2
CASSLSGSAGGYTF
>NA|TRBV24-1|TRBJ1-5
CATSGRSNQPQHF
>NA|TRBV4-1|TRBJ2-5
CASSQVPETQYF
>NA|TRBV20-1|TRBJ1-5
CSAGRASNQPQHF
>TRBD2|TRBV6-1|TRBJ2-1
CASTPRTSDLFYNEQFF
>NA|TRBV15|TRBJ2-3
CATHRGPSSADTQYF
>TRBD2|TRBV3-1|TRBJ2-7
CASSQGGAYEQYF
>NA|TRBV20-1|TRBJ2-1
CSAWTQGQFF
>NA|TRBV7-3|TRBJ2-2
CASSPPAPGELFF
>TRBD1|TRBV14|TRBJ1-1
CASSPHWTGNTEAFF
>NA|TRBV7-9|TRBJ2-7
CASSRQDYEQYF
>TRBD1|TRBV19|TRBJ1-4
CASRTDREATNEKLFF
>TRBD2|TRBV20-1|TRBJ2-2
CSASLLAGGSRELFF
>TRBD1|TRBV7-2|TRBJ2-3
CASSSGTGYGTDTQYF